The rows below give T cell receptor beta chains drawn from one sample of a study of cytomegalovirus exposure and HLA in healthy donors. Measured with immunoSEQ multiplex PCR; TCRdb has only the in-frame clones, and not every one. The profile shows a few hundred thousand clones, 85% to 90% of them singletons. The sequenced sample consisted of PBMCs. The receptors here all came from a woman aged 18-29 years in good health and CMV-seronegative. Each CDR3 is given with its conserved first and last residue. D genes are given only for firm matches. Clone size appears in some rows only: once, few, many, or a class for an expanded clone.

d_call | j_call | v_call | clone_size | cdr3_nt | cdr3_aa
. | TRBJ1-1 | TRBV7-8 | . | TGTGCCAGCAGCTTACAGGCAGGTCTTATGAACACTGAAGCTTTCTTT | CASSLQAGLMNTEAFF
TRBD1 | TRBJ2-1 | TRBV15 | . | TGTGCCACCAGCGGGAACAGGGGACGTGAGCAGTTCTTC | CATSGNRGREQFF
. | TRBJ2-1 | TRBV5-1 | . | TGCGCCAGCAGCTTAGACAGGTCCTACAATGAGCAGTTCTTC | CASSLDRSYNEQFF
. | TRBJ1-2 | TRBV19 | once | TGTGCCAGTAGACGCCCCGGGACTAAAGAATATGGCTACACCTTC | CASRRPGTKEYGYTF
. | TRBJ2-7 | TRBV7-2 | . | TGTGCCAGCAGTCGTGCGGGAATCACCTACGAGCAGTACTTC | CASSRAGITYEQYF
. | TRBJ2-2 | TRBV30 | . | TGTGCCTGGAGTCATAGCGGCGGCACCGGGGAGCTGTTTTTT | CAWSHSGGTGELFF
. | TRBJ2-7 | TRBV29-1 | . | TGCAGCGTTGATACCCCGGGGAACGAGCAGTACTTC | CSVDTPGNEQYF
TRBD1 | TRBJ2-1 | TRBV2 | . | TGTGCCAGCAGGCGGGGACAGGGAGAGCTCCAGCAGTTCTTC | CASRRGQGELQQFF
. | TRBJ2-3 | TRBV20-1 | . | TGCAGTGCTAGACCAGATCATACGCAGTATTTT | CSARPDHTQYF
TRBD1 | TRBJ2-5 | TRBV19 | . | TGTGCCAGTAGTATAGGGCCCTCCTGGACAGGGCGGAGAGAGACCCAGTACTTC | CASSIGPSWTGRRETQYF
. | TRBJ1-5 | TRBV5-6 | . | TGTGCCAGCAGCTTCTGGGGGGGAGCTCAGCCCCAGCATTTT | CASSFWGGAQPQHF
. | TRBJ1-5 | TRBV6-1 | . | TGTGCCAGCAGGTACCGGGGGAATAGCAATCAGCCCCAGCATTTT | CASRYRGNSNQPQHF
. | TRBJ1-5 | TRBV6-5 | . | TGTGCCAGCAGTTACTCGTTACTTCAGCCCCAGCATTTT | CASSYSLLQPQHF
TRBD1 | TRBJ2-1 | TRBV11-2 | . | TGTGCCAGCAGCTTGTATCCGGGACAGGGTCCCAATGAGCAGTTCTTC | CASSLYPGQGPNEQFF
. | TRBJ1-2 | TRBV7-2 | . | TGTGCCAGCAGCTTTACAGGGTCTGGCTACACCTTC | CASSFTGSGYTF
TRBD2 | TRBJ2-3 | TRBV6-6 | . | TGTGCCAGCAGCGGACTAGCGGGATCCACCCAGGGGACGCAGTATTTT | CASSGLAGSTQGTQYF
TRBD2 | TRBJ2-7 | TRBV5-1 | . | TGCGCCAGCAGCTTGGGCCGGGGGGGCTACGAGCAGTACTTC | CASSLGRGGYEQYF
. | TRBJ2-6 | TRBV5-1 | . | TGCGCCAGCAGTGGGGGGTCTGGGGCCAACGTCCTGACTTTC | CASSGGSGANVLTF
. | TRBJ1-1 | TRBV10-2 | . | TGCGCCAGCAGTGAGGGGTATCCAGGGGCTTTCTTT | CASSEGYPGAFF
. | TRBJ2-2 | TRBV4-3 | . | TGCGCCAGCAGCCAGGCTCGGGGAAGAATCGGGGAGCTGTTTTTT | CASSQARGRIGELFF
TRBD2 | TRBJ2-3 | TRBV11-2 | . | TGTGCCAGCAGCTCGGGACTAGCGTTTTACACAGATACGCAGTATTTT | CASSSGLAFYTDTQYF
TRBD2 | TRBJ2-1 | TRBV5-4 | . | TGTGCCAGCAGCTTTACGGGGGGAAACAATGAGCAGTTCTTC | CASSFTGGNNEQFF
TRBD1 | TRBJ1-1 | TRBV6-5 | . | TGTGCCAGCAGTAACATCAGGGGGACTGAAGCTTTCTTT | CASSNIRGTEAFF
. | TRBJ1-6 | TRBV21-1 | . | TGTGCCAGCAGCAAAGATTTTGGGACAGTGGCCTCCTATAATTCACCCCTCCACTTT | CASSKDFGTVASYNSPLHF
TRBD1 | TRBJ1-1 | TRBV9 | . | TGTGCCAGCACACGCACAGGAGGGGGCACGACTGAAGCTTTCTTT | CASTRTGGGTTEAFF
TRBD1 | TRBJ1-2 | TRBV9 | . | TGTGCCAGCAGCTGGGGACAGGACTATGGCTACACCTTC | CASSWGQDYGYTF
TRBD2 | TRBJ2-6 | TRBV7-3 | . | TGTGCCAGCAGCTTAGAGTCCTTGGGACTAGCGGGAGCAGATGGGGCCAACGTCCTGACTTTC | CASSLESLGLAGADGANVLTF
TRBD2 | TRBJ2-5 | TRBV2 | . | TGTGCCAGCAGTACCTCAGGGAGGGTTGGGCAAGAGACCCAGTACTTC | CASSTSGRVGQETQYF
TRBD2 | TRBJ2-7 | TRBV7-9 | . | TGTGCCAGCAGCTCGGGAAGTGGGCTAGCGGACTACGAGCAGTACTTC | CASSSGSGLADYEQYF
. | TRBJ1-6 | TRBV6-6 | . | TGTGCCAGCAGTTACGAGGGCTATAATTCACCCCTCCACTTT | CASSYEGYNSPLHF
TRBD1 | TRBJ2-7 | TRBV5-6 | . | TGTGCCAGCAGCTTCGACCGGGACAGGGGCTACGAGCAGTACTTC | CASSFDRDRGYEQYF
TRBD2 | TRBJ2-1 | TRBV5-1 | . | TGCGCCAGCAGCGAGGGGACTAGCGGGAGGACGGCCTACAATGAGCAGTTCTTC | CASSEGTSGRTAYNEQFF
. | TRBJ1-1 | TRBV4-3 | . | TGCGCCAGCAGCCAATACGGGGGGTCCATCGGCGTACCTGAAGCTTTCTTT | CASSQYGGSIGVPEAFF
. | TRBJ2-4 | TRBV15 | . | TGTGCCACCAGCAGGGAGTACCGGGACTCCAAACTAGCCAAAAACATTCAGTACTTC | CATSREYRDSKLAKNIQYF
TRBD1 | TRBJ2-5 | TRBV9 | . | TGTGCCAGCAGCGCAGAGGAACCATGGACAGGGGGCCATCGGGGGACCCAGTACTTC | CASSAEEPWTGGHRGTQYF
. | TRBJ2-5 | TRBV27 | once | TGTGCCAGCAGTTTCCGGCGAGGCGGCCGAGAGACCCAGTACTTC | CASSFRRGGRETQYF
TRBD2 | TRBJ2-1 | TRBV7-2 | once | TGTGCCAGCAGCTTAGCGGCGAGACTAGCGGGACAAAATGAGCAGTTCTTC | CASSLAARLAGQNEQFF
. | TRBJ1-1 | TRBV11-2 | . | TGTGCCAGCAGCTTGGGCCTGAACACTGAAGCTTTCTTT | CASSLGLNTEAFF
TRBD1 | TRBJ1-2 | TRBV28 | few | TGTGCCAGCAGGTCGACAGGGAACTATGGCTACACCTTC | CASRSTGNYGYTF
. | TRBJ2-7 | TRBV20-1 | . | TGCAGTGCTAGGGACTCCCCCGGGCAGTACTTC | CSARDSPGQYF
. | TRBJ2-1 | TRBV20-1 | . | TGCAGTGAAACAGCCGGGGATGAGCAGTTCTTC | CSETAGDEQFF
TRBD1 | TRBJ1-1 | TRBV11-2 | . | TGTGCCAGCAGCTCCGACAGGGTGAACACTGAAGCTTTCTTT | CASSSDRVNTEAFF
TRBD1 | TRBJ2-7 | TRBV6-5 | once | TGTGCCAGCAGTTATTCCGGGACAGGGCCTTACGAGCAGTACTTC | CASSYSGTGPYEQYF
. | TRBJ2-7 | TRBV13 | . | TGTGCCAGCAGCTTCGGACAGTACGAGCAGTACTTC | CASSFGQYEQYF
TRBD2 | TRBJ2-1 | TRBV14 | . | TGTGCCAGCAGCCAATGGCGGGGGGGGCACAATGAGCAGTTCTTC | CASSQWRGGHNEQFF
TRBD2 | TRBJ2-3 | TRBV5-6 | . | TGTGCCAGCACCTTTGGGACTAGCGGGAGAGGGAATACGCAGTATTTT | CASTFGTSGRGNTQYF
. | TRBJ1-5 | TRBV10-2 | . | TGCGCCAGCAGTGGTCGGACTGGCGGTAATCAGCCCCAGCATTTT | CASSGRTGGNQPQHF
. | TRBJ1-2 | TRBV30 | . | TGTGCCTGGAGGGCCGTCGGAGGGCTTCATGGCTACACCTTC | CAWRAVGGLHGYTF
. | TRBJ1-1 | TRBV10-2 | . | TGCGCCAGCAGAGGAGGGAGGAACACTGAAGCTTTCTTT | CASRGGRNTEAFF